The 18 T cell receptor beta chains below all came from one sample that was sequenced in a study of blood T cell repertoires in COVID-19. Here immunoSEQ multiplex PCR was the method, and the copy in TCRdb shows in-frame clones only, minus some. The sample has about 100,000 clones, 85% seen once. The specimen sequenced was peripheral blood. These receptors all stem from a woman aged 70-85 years with active or convalescent COVID-19.

The gene calls are TRBV20-1 and TRBJ2-1; D not resolved. This CDR3 is built from 10 residues. The germline V and J ends were trimmed by 6 bases and 4 bases, with 4 bases remaining between them. CDR1 and CDR2 (germline): DFQATT, SNEGSKA (reference sequence). The CDR3 sequence: CSAVYNEQFF. The CDR3 coding sequence is TGCAGTGCCGTTTACAATGAGCAGTTCTTC.

The sample holds a few counts of this clone. The gene calls are TRBV5-1 and TRBJ2-7; TRBD1 agrees at 8 bases. Germline assignment: CDR1 SGHRS and CDR2 YFSETQ. CDR3 size: 15 residues. Unmatched junction bases numbered 7, after V lost 2 bases and J lost 3 bases. CDR3 nucleotide sequence: TGCGCCAGCAGCTTTGCCGGGGACAGGCGCTACGAGCAGTACTTC. This encodes CASSFAGDRRYEQYF.

The chain is built from TRBV5-1 and TRBJ2-1; TRBD2 matches at 9 bases. The CDR3 contains 15 residues. Germline loops: CDR1 SGHRS, CDR2 YFSETQ. With V trimmed by 1 base and J by 2 bases, 1 base remained unmatched. The CDR3 is CASSLSGGTYNEQFF. The CDR3 nucleotides are TGCGCCAGCAGCTTGAGCGGGGGGACCTACAATGAGCAGTTCTTC.

The chain links TRBV19 to TRBJ1-1, with TRBD1 matching 8 bases. Germline trimming cut 5 bases from V and 5 bases from J; bases unmatched to any gene: 10. Germline V gene data show CDR1 as LNHDA and CDR2 as SQIVND (reference sequence). The CDR3 length is 15 residues. The CDR3 bases are TGTGCCAGTAGTCTGTCACAGGGGGTCTTAACTGAAGCTTTCTTT. It codes for CASSLSQGVLTEAFF.

This chain uses TRBV28 with TRBJ1-3, with 11 positions matching TRBD1. Germline-derived CDR1 and CDR2 are MDHEN and SYDVKM. With V trimmed by 4 bases and J by 4 bases, 3 bases remained unmatched. The CDR3 length is 15 residues. The CDR3 DNA follows: TGTGCCAGCAGTTGGACAGGGGGCGCAGGAAACACCATATATTTT. Translated: CASSWTGGAGNTIYF. The whole variable domain, remainder taken from reference TRBV28 and TRBJ1-3, is DVKVTQSSRYLVKRTGEKVFLECVQDMDHENMFWYRQDPGLGLRLIYFSYDVKMKEKGDIPEGYSVSREKKERFSLILESASTNQTSMYLCASSWTGGAGNTIYFGEGSWLTVV.

The rearrangement links TRBV9 to TRBJ2-5, with TRBD1 matching 9 bases. Per germline, CDR1 SGDLS and CDR2 YYNGEE. This CDR3 comprises 17 residues. Trimming at V came to 0 bases and at J to 5 bases, leaving 11 bases not matched to a gene. The chain's CDR3 is CASSVGATGTGWETQYF. The DNA for the CDR3 is TGTGCCAGCAGCGTAGGCGCCACCGGGACAGGGTGGGAGACCCAGTACTTC.

V gene TRBV14 combines with J gene TRBJ2-7; no firm D call. This CDR3 is built from 14 residues. Germline CDR1 reads SGHDN; CDR2 reads FVKESK. V was trimmed by 2 bases and J by 2 bases, leaving 10 bases between them. The CDR3 DNA follows: TGTGCCAGCAGCCAACAAACAGCAACCTACGAGCAGTACTTC. Protein: CASSQQTATYEQYF. Drawing the rest from reference TRBV14 and TRBJ2-7, the complete variable domain is EAGVTQFPSHSVIEKGQTVTLRCDPISGHDNLYWYRRVMGKEIKFLLHFVKESKQDESGMPNNRFLAERTGGTYSTLKVQPAELEDSGVYFCASSQQTATYEQYFGPGTRLTVT.

This clone was counted only a few times. The chain combines TRBV3-1 (or the pseudogene TRBV3-2) with TRBJ1-3; the D is unclear. The CDR3 spans 19 residues. V lost 4 bases to trimming and J lost 4 bases, with 26 bases between them. Germline V CDR1 and CDR2: LGHDT, YNNKEL (reference sequence). The CDR3 DNA follows: TGTGCCAGCAGCCCCCGCAGCTCACCATCGGGTTCGGGGGGAAACACCATATATTTT. Residues: CASSPRSSPSGSGGNTIYF.

The chain combines TRBV3-1 (or the pseudogene TRBV3-2) with TRBJ1-1; weak D call: TRBD1 (5 bases). The germline CDR1 and CDR2 sequences are LGHDT and YNNKEL (reference sequence). This CDR3 is built from 14 residues. The ends were cut back, 1 base at V and 3 bases at J, with 9 bases in the middle. The CDR3 nucleotides are TGTGCCAGCAGCCAAGTGGGGCAGGACACTGAAGCTTTCTTT. As protein: CASSQVGQDTEAFF.

J is TRBJ1-1 and V is TRBV21-1. TRBV21-1 is shown as a pseudogene. This CDR3 region has 13 residues. The CDR3 region has the DNA TGTGCCAGCAGGACTTCAGTGAACACTGAAGCTTTCTTT. Its protein is CASRTSVNTEAFF.

This chain uses TRBV21-1 with TRBJ1-2. TRBV21-1 is deemed a pseudogene. The CDR3 is 14 amino acids. The CDR3 sequence: CASSKEGGSDGYTF. The DNA of the CDR3 is TGTGCCAGCAGCAAAGAGGGAGGGTCAGATGGCTACACCTTC.

The chain is built from TRBV30 and TRBJ1-4; a weak D match, TRBD1 (6 bases). The germline V and J ends were trimmed by 4 bases and 10 bases, with 7 bases remaining between them. Germline V gives CDR1 GTSNPN, CDR2 SVGIG (reference sequence). There are 10 residues in the CDR3. CDR3 region: CAWKGGKLFF. In DNA form, the CDR3 reads TGTGCCTGGAAAGGGGGAAAACTGTTTTTT. The full variable domain, completed using reference TRBV30 and TRBJ1-4, is SQTIHQWPATLVQPVGSPLSLECTVEGTSNPNLYWYRQAAGRGLQLLFYSVGIGQISSEVPQNLSASRPQDRQFILSSKKLLLSDSGFYLCAWKGGKLFFGSGTQLSVL.

CDR3 in DNA: TGCAGCGTTGAGCGGGCTGAAGCTTTCTTT. As protein: CSVERAEAFF. The chain links TRBV29-1 to TRBJ1-1; D call uncertain. CDR3 length equals 10 residues. Germline assignment: CDR1 SQVTM and CDR2 ANQGSEA. Trimming cost V 3 bases and J 6 bases, with 5 bases left between them.

The rearrangement joins TRBV5-1 to TRBJ1-1; D not certain. The V gene's germline CDR1 is SGHRS and CDR2 YFSETQ. The V end lost 3 bases, the J end lost 6 bases, and 9 bases lay between the germline ends. This CDR3 contains 12 residues. CDR3 sequence reads: CASSSEGPEAFF. In nucleotides, the CDR3 is TGCGCCAGCAGCTCGGAGGGCCCTGAAGCTTTCTTT.

The rearrangement links TRBV5-8 to TRBJ1-5; D remains unclear. V lost 2 bases and J lost 0, with 15 bases in between. The CDR3 is made up of 17 amino acids. Germline V gives CDR1 SGHTS, CDR2 YDEGEE. CDR3 amino acids: CASSFRLSVYSNQPQHF. CDR3 DNA: TGTGCCAGCAGCTTTCGTCTGTCAGTTTATAGCAATCAGCCCCAGCATTTT.

In the case of this clone: Different DNA sequences within this sample yield the same CDR3. The chain carries TRBV9 and TRBJ1-3; D possibly corresponds to TRBD1 (6 bases). The germline V gene encodes CDR1 SGDLS and CDR2 YYNGEE. V lost 0 bases and J 4 bases, leaving 11 bases between the germline ends. The CDR3 covers 15 residues. DNA for the CDR3: TGTGCCAGCAGCGTAGCCTCAGGGGCCGGAAACACCATATATTTT. Translation gives CASSVASGAGNTIYF. Based on the CDR3 plus reference TRBV9 and TRBJ1-3, the full variable domain is DSGVTQTPKHLITATGQRVTLRCSPRSGDLSVYWYQQSLDQGLQFLIQYYNGEERAKGNILERFSAQQFPDLHSELNLSSLELGDSALYFCASSVASGAGNTIYFGEGSWLTVV.

This chain links TRBV7-9 with TRBJ2-7; possibly TRBD1 for D (6 bases). Germline CDR1 and CDR2: SEHNR and FQNEAQ (reference sequence). The CDR3 runs 16 residues. Trimming shortened V by 5 bases and J by 3 bases, and 20 bases separated the two germline ends. The CDR3 DNA is TGTGCCAGCAGCAAATCCGGGACAAGCCGAATCTACGAGCAGTACTTC. The encoded protein is CASSKSGTSRIYEQYF.

The chain joins TRBV11-2 to TRBJ2-3; no clear D gene. Germline V gives CDR1 SGHAT, CDR2 FQNNGV. The length of the CDR3 is 14 residues. V was shortened by 0 bases and J by 1 base, with 5 bases between the two germline ends. The CDR3 DNA reads as TGTGCCAGCAGCTTAGACGTAGGCACAGATACGCAGTATTTT. Translated, it gives CASSLDVGTDTQYF.